This TCR beta chain came from a study of naive and memory T cell subsets. Both TRBC1 and TRBC2 were covered by a beta constant-region primer of two equimolar oligonucleotides. Four rounds of PCR amplified the ligated cDNA using nested alpha and beta constant-region primers plus SP2. One entry per CDR3 protein, called by TCRdb with MiXCR from the UMI-ligation and nested PCR reads. The repertoire holds 130,000 to 150,000 distinct CDR3 sequences, with approximately 22% as singletons. With 4 bases removed from V and 1 base from J, the gap between germline ends came to 15 bases. This CDR3 spans 17 amino acids. CDR1 is SGDLS and CDR2 is YYNGEE in the germline V gene. Separate alpha and beta amplification began at the second PCR step. Note on this clonotype: Its antigen remains unidentified.

Study-wide results and limits: A few larger clonotypes appeared in naive repertoires, especially CD8, possibly memory cells re-expressing CD45RA. Gini index rose across naive, CM, EM and EMRA in CD4 and CD8. Over 85% of naive TCR sequences appeared only once, unlike memory subsets.

Sequenced input: naive CD4+ T cells from blood. V usage is TRBV9 and J usage is TRBJ2-6, with D perhaps assigned TRBD1 or TRBD2 (5 bases each). The clonotype was recovered from a human donor in good health. CDR3 nucleotide sequence: TGTGCCAGCAGCCCCAGAGGAGGACAATCTGGGGCCAACGTCCTGACTTTC. Its protein is CASSPRGGQSGANVLTF.